One and the same sample provided the 26 T cell receptor beta chains below, sequenced in a study of cytomegalovirus exposure and HLA in healthy donors. PCR was performed using 60 Vbeta and 13 Jbeta primers. Data came from immunoSEQ multiplex PCR; TCRdb stores just in-frame clones and leaves some out. The sample consists of 130,000 or so clones, 70% to 90% of them appearing once. Sequenced sample: PBMCs. Receptors originate from a woman aged 35 to 49 in good health and CMV-seronegative.

The chain joins TRBV30 to TRBJ2-3; TRBD1 is a possible D gene (6 bases). The CDR3 covers 14 residues. Trimming left V 8 bases short and J 2 bases short, with 17 bases between. The germline V gene has CDR1 GTSNPN and CDR2 SVGIG (reference sequence). This CDR3 reads CARSTDSSTDTQYF. CDR3 in DNA: TGTGCCAGATCTACGGACAGTTCCACAGATACGCAGTATTTT.

The chain is built from TRBV29-1 and TRBJ2-3; 9 bases map to TRBD1. Germline assignment: CDR1 SQVTM and CDR2 ANQGSEA. CDR3 length: 15 amino acids. V was pared by 4 bases and J by 2 bases, with 7 bases of the junction left unmatched. The CDR3 is CSVAVTGGFTDTQYF. In nucleotides, the CDR3 is TGCAGCGTTGCGGTGACAGGGGGTTTCACAGATACGCAGTATTTT.

The chain combines TRBV7-8 with TRBJ1-1; possible D gene TRBD1, 6 bases. This CDR3 comprises 14 residues. Trimming shortened V by 7 bases and J by 8 bases, and 20 bases separated the two germline ends. The V gene's germline CDR1 is SGHVS and CDR2 FQNEAQ. The CDR3 loop reads CASIGTETGTEAFF. The DNA of the CDR3 is TGTGCCAGCATTGGAACCGAGACCGGGACAGAAGCTTTCTTT.

Worth noting for this clone: Other nucleotide sequences in the sample specify the same CDR3. The V call is TRBV28, the J call TRBJ1-5, with 8 bases aligning to TRBD1. The CDR3 spans 14 residues. The J segment lost 4 bases and the V segment lost 6 bases, leaving 5 bases of the junction unmatched. The germline gives CDR1 MDHEN, CDR2 SYDVKM. This CDR3 is CASSSGQGNQPQHF. CDR3 nucleotide sequence: TGTGCCAGCAGCTCAGGACAGGGAAATCAGCCCCAGCATTTT. Together with reference TRBV28 and TRBJ1-5, the CDR3 gives the full variable domain: DVKVTQSSRYLVKRTGEKVFLECVQDMDHENMFWYRQDPGLGLRLIYFSYDVKMKEKGDIPEGYSVSREKKERFSLILESASTNQTSMYLCASSSGQGNQPQHFGDGTRLSIL.

J is TRBJ2-3 and V is TRBV6-5, with a possible D match to TRBD2 (5 bases). CDR1 is MNHEY, CDR2 SVGAGI, per germline. Trimming took 6 bases from V and 0 from J, leaving 13 bases between them. The CDR3 loop spans 15 amino acids. This CDR3 is CASSQIALSTDTQYF. In nucleotides, the CDR3 is TGTGCCAGCAGCCAAATAGCGTTAAGCACAGATACGCAGTATTTT.

The genes are TRBV6-5 and TRBJ1-4; D ambiguous. Germline V gene lookup returns CDR1 MNHEY and CDR2 SVGAGI. The CDR3 has 14 residues. Trimming removed 6 bases at V and 0 bases at J, with 8 bases between. CDR3 sequence reads: CASRNFATNEKLFF. The CDR3 DNA reads TGTGCCAGCAGGAACTTCGCAACTAATGAAAAACTGTTTTTT.

CDR3: CASSLRDGNTEAFF. CDR3 nucleotides: TGTGCCAGCAGCTTACGCGATGGGAACACTGAAGCTTTCTTT. The gene calls are TRBV11-3 and TRBJ1-1; no definite D call. The V gene lost 2 bases and the J gene lost 1 base, with 8 bases spanning the gap. The length of the CDR3 is 14 residues. Germline CDR1 SGHNT, CDR2 YENEEA.

This chain joins TRBV10-3 and TRBJ2-7, with 8 bases aligning to TRBD2. The V gene's germline CDR1 is ENHRY and CDR2 SYGVKD. Unmatched junction bases numbered 7, after V lost 7 bases and J lost 2 bases. The CDR3 sequence is 14 residues long. CDR3 in DNA: TGTGCCATCATGATAGGAGCGGGAGCCTACGAGCAGTACTTC. Protein sequence: CAIMIGAGAYEQYF.

The chain couples TRBV4-2 to TRBJ1-6; 7 bases align to TRBD1. Germline loops: CDR1 LGHNA, CDR2 YNFKEQ. With V trimmed by 4 bases and J by 13 bases, 13 bases remained unmatched. This CDR3 comprises 15 residues. In nucleotides, the CDR3 is TGTGCCAGCAGCCTTTTCCGGGACAGTTTTAGGCCCCTCCACTTT. It yields the protein CASSLFRDSFRPLHF.

The chain combines TRBV6-1 with TRBJ2-1, with TRBD1 matching over 10 bases. Trimming took 9 bases from V and 7 from J; bases not matched to a gene: 12. Germline-derived CDR1 and CDR2 are MNHNS and SASEGT. The CDR3 runs to 15 residues. CDR3 protein: CASPRGGQGLNEQFF. The DNA of the CDR3 is TGTGCCAGTCCAAGGGGGGGACAGGGGTTGAATGAGCAGTTCTTC.

This clone was observed a few times. The chain carries TRBV21-1 and TRBJ2-2; the table's D call of TRBD1 was not tested on the DNA. TRBV21-1 is a recognized pseudogene. The CDR3 contains 18 residues. The CDR3 bases are TGTGCCAGCACCCTAGGGAAGGGGCGCGCCGGGAACACCGGGGAGCTGTTTTTT. Its translation: CASTLGKGRAGNTGELFF.

The genes are TRBV18 and TRBJ2-5, with a tentative D call TRBD2 (5 bases). The CDR3 runs 14 residues. With 1 base removed from V and 5 bases from J, the gap between germline ends came to 11 bases. Germline-derived CDR1 and CDR2 are KGHSH and LQKENI. CDR3 sequence: CASSPRVTGETQYF. The CDR3 DNA is TGTGCCAGCTCACCACGAGTGACGGGGGAGACCCAGTACTTC.

The rearrangement links TRBV15 to TRBJ2-5; a weak D match, TRBD1 (6 bases). Trimming took off 7 bases at V and 4 bases at J, with 19 bases between the two ends. CDR1 and CDR2 from the germline V gene are LNHNV and YYDKDF (reference sequence). This CDR3 spans 15 amino acids. The CDR3 spells CATMGWVWGRETQYF. The CDR3 nucleotides are TGTGCCACCATGGGTTGGGTATGGGGGCGAGAGACCCAGTACTTC.

The chain combines TRBV5-1 with TRBJ2-1; a weak D match, TRBD2 (6 bases). V was shortened by 0 bases and J by 7 bases, with 14 bases between the two germline ends. Germline V gene lookup returns CDR1 SGHRS and CDR2 YFSETQ. This CDR3 region has 15 residues. The CDR3 loop is CASSLVPDLANEQFF. The CDR3 DNA follows: TGCGCCAGCAGCTTGGTTCCAGACCTAGCGAATGAGCAGTTCTTC.

This chain joins TRBV5-4 and TRBJ1-1; D not certain. The V end was cut by 0 bases, the J end by 1 base, with 10 bases between. CDR3 length equals 15 residues. Germline V CDR1 and CDR2: SGHNT, YYREEE (reference sequence). CDR3 protein: CASSLALPGNTEAFF. The CDR3 DNA reads as TGTGCCAGCAGCTTGGCCCTCCCCGGGAACACTGAAGCTTTCTTT.

This chain joins TRBV7-2 and TRBJ2-2; no firm D call. The CDR3 extends over 14 amino acids. Germline-derived CDR1 and CDR2 are SGHTA and FQGNSA. Between the trimmed V and J ends, which lost 7 bases and 6 bases, there was a span of 15 bases. CDR3 DNA sequence: TGTGCCAGCACCACCGACTGGCTGGCCGGGGAGCTGTTTTTT. Translation: CASTTDWLAGELFF.

The CDR3 sequence: CASSDQGGQNNSPLHF. In nucleotides, the CDR3 is TGTGCCAGCAGCGACCAGGGGGGACAGAATAATTCACCCCTCCACTTT. The V and J genes are TRBV2 and TRBJ1-6; 7 nucleotides align to TRBD1. The V gene end was trimmed by 6 bases and the J gene end by 5 bases; junction bases not matched to a gene: 10. Germline V gene data show CDR1 as SNHLY and CDR2 as FYNNEI. CDR3 length: 16 residues.

The chain carries TRBV19 and TRBJ1-2; D gene ambiguous. V was cut by 3 bases and J by 4 bases, with 15 bases left in between. Germline lookup yields CDR1 LNHDA and CDR2 SQIVND (reference sequence). CDR3 length: 15 residues. The DNA for the CDR3 is TGTGCCAGTAGTATTGAGCCGGGGAACAGCTATGGCTACACCTTC. Residues: CASSIEPGNSYGYTF.

V and J are TRBV7-8 and TRBJ2-3, with 11 bases identical to TRBD2. The germline gives CDR1 SGHVS, CDR2 FQNEAQ. There are 16 residues in the CDR3. J gave up 3 bases and V 3 bases, and 5 bases lay outside the gene matches. The CDR3 DNA is TGTGCCAGCAGCTTCCAGGGACTAGCGGATACAGATACGCAGTATTTT. Its translation is CASSFQGLADTDTQYF.

CDR3 region: CASSLEFLAGLSGELFF. CDR3 bases: TGTGCCAGCAGCTTGGAATTCCTAGCGGGCTTATCCGGGGAGCTGTTTTTT. V usage is TRBV5-6 and J usage is TRBJ2-2, with 8 positions matching TRBD2. J gave up 6 bases and V 0 bases, and 10 bases lay outside the gene matches. The CDR3 is made up of 17 amino acids. Germline loops: CDR1 SGHDT, CDR2 YYEEEE. The whole variable domain, remainder taken from reference TRBV5-6 and TRBJ2-2, is DAGVTQSPTHLIKTRGQQVTLRCSPKSGHDTVSWYQQALGQGPQFIFQYYEEEERQRGNFPDRFSGHQFPNYSSELNVNALLLGDSALYLCASSLEFLAGLSGELFFGEGSRLTVL.

The chain employs TRBV6-1 and TRBJ2-5; perhaps TRBD1 as D (6 bases). CDR1 is MNHNS, CDR2 SASEGT, per germline. The CDR3 extends over 12 amino acids. Trimming cost V 8 bases and J 2 bases, with 9 bases left between them. The CDR3 sequence is CASSRGQETQYF. The CDR3 nucleotides read TGTGCCAGCTCCAGGGGACAAGAGACCCAGTACTTC.

This chain joins TRBV13 and TRBJ2-7; 8 bases align to TRBD2. The V and J ends lost 5 bases and 5 bases, in that order; junction bases with no gene match: 11. In germline, CDR1 is PRHDT, CDR2 FYEKMQ (reference sequence). The CDR3 length is 15 residues. The CDR3 here is CASSPTPGRANEQYF. CDR3 bases: TGTGCCAGCAGCCCGACTCCCGGGAGGGCCAACGAGCAGTACTTC.

This sequence joins TRBV5-1 and TRBJ1-1; TRBD1 matches at 7 bases. The CDR3 totals 16 residues. J lost 5 bases, V lost 4 bases, and 14 bases had no gene match. Germline CDR1 and CDR2: SGHRS and YFSETQ. The CDR3 region has the DNA TGCGCCAGCAGCGACTCTCCGGGACAGACGGGAACTGAAGCTTTCTTT. It translates to CASSDSPGQTGTEAFF.

The CDR3 DNA follows: TGCGCCAGCAGCCAAGTCAAAGGAGTTGGCACAGATACGCAGTATTTT. The encoded protein is CASSQVKGVGTDTQYF. This chain links TRBV4-1 with TRBJ2-3; D unclear. V was clipped by 1 base and J by 1 base, with 12 bases between them. CDR1 is MGHRA, CDR2 YSYEKL, per germline. CDR3 size: 16 residues.

The chain is built from TRBV13 and TRBJ1-1; 9 positions agree with TRBD1. Germline V CDR1 and CDR2: PRHDT, FYEKMQ (reference sequence). V gave up 7 bases and J gave up 2 bases; unmatched junction bases: 2. There are 13 residues in the CDR3. In DNA, the CDR3 is TGTGCCAGCACGGGACAGGGTAACACTGAAGCTTTCTTT. It specifies CASTGQGNTEAFF.

This chain uses TRBV6-1 with TRBJ1-2; possibly TRBD1 for D (6 bases). V dropped 6 bases and J dropped 7 bases, with 15 bases sitting between them. This CDR3 is 13 amino acids long. The germline V gene encodes CDR1 MNHNS and CDR2 SASEGT. CDR3 bases: TGTGCCAGCAGACCCACAGGGTTGTTTGGCTACACCTTC. Translating it yields CASRPTGLFGYTF.